This T cell receptor beta chain was documented in a study of Ad26.COV2.S vaccination and SARS-CoV-2 variants. General study points: Vaccine and placebo recipients had similar non-spike TCR breadth.

This clone was picked up one time. What it binds is not known. This sample also contains other DNA sequences that code for the same CDR3. The repertoire was sequenced with immunoSEQ multiplex PCR; TCRdb's copy has only in-frame clones and lacks some. The sample contains hundreds of thousands of clones, about 88% of which appear only once. Treatment indicated: 15 to 20 received Ad26.COV2.S at low or high dose, single or two shots; 5 received placebo; per-sample allocation not given. Collection of the samples took place on day 63 after the first injection of vaccine or placebo. The CDR3 covers 13 residues. Germline V gene data show CDR1 as LGHNT and CDR2 as FRNRAP. Trimming shortened V by 1 base and J by 3 bases, and 7 bases separated the two germline ends.

The clonotype was recovered from a person between 18 and 60 years old who received the Ad26.COV2.S COVID-19 vaccine or a placebo. The chain is built from TRBV12-5 and TRBJ2-7; TRBD1 is a possible D gene (5 bases). The material sequenced was peripheral blood, taken in a trial of Ad26.COV2.S vaccine versus placebo. CDR3 loop: CASGLGQNYEQYF. DNA of the CDR3: TGTGCTAGTGGTTTGGGACAGAACTACGAGCAGTACTTC.